This T cell receptor (beta chain) appears in the sequencing data of a study of blood T cell repertoires in COVID-19. The repertoire was sequenced with immunoSEQ multiplex PCR; TCRdb's copy has only in-frame clones and lacks some. The sample lists about 95,000 clones; 81% were seen once. The CDR3 is 14 residues long. CDR1 MNHEY and CDR2 SVGEGT come from the germline V gene. V was clipped by 6 bases and J by 6 bases, with 18 bases between them. This rearrangement joins TRBV6-2 or TRBV6-3 to TRBJ2-7, with D uncertain. Specimen: peripheral blood. The TCR sequence derives from a man aged 80 or over with active or convalescent COVID-19. The CDR3 DNA follows: TGTGCCAGCAGCTTTGGGCAGTCCTTCGGCGAGCAGTACTTC. Its protein product is CASSFGQSFGEQYF.